These T cell receptor beta chains were read from a single sample in a study of regulatory T cells in long-lasting Graves disease. TCRdb analysed the multiplex PCR reads with MiXCR anew, one entry per CDR3 protein. The sample has about 350,000 distinct CDR3 sequences, 15% to 20% seen once. Another study also made use of these data, one on T cells in Graves' hyperthyroidism and ophthalmopathy.

The specimen was peripheral blood mononuclear cells (PBMCs), collected at new diagnosis, from a patient treated with antithyroid drugs. These receptors were collected from a man in his forties or fifties with Graves disease. The CDR3 runs from the conserved cysteine through the conserved F or W. A D gene is named only where the DNA matches it firmly. Clone size is given for some rows only: seen once, a few or many times, or a class if the clone is expanded.

many TRBD2 TRBJ2-1 TRBV20-1 CSAPRLASGNEQFF TGCAGTGCTCCGAGACTAGCGTCCGGCAATGAGCAGTTCTTC
many TRBD1 TRBJ1-5 TRBV12-3/TRBV12-4 CASSKDRGSYQPQHF TGTGCCAGCAGTAAAGACAGGGGGTCGTATCAGCCCCAGCATTTT
NA NA TRBJ2-3 TRBV9 CASSVVTRGPQYF TGTGCCAGCAGCGTAGTGACGCGGGGACCGCAGTATTTT
many TRBD2 TRBJ2-1 TRBV7-3 CASSTSGGNEQFF TGTGCCAGCAGCACCAGCGGGGGGAATGAGCAGTTCTTC
many NA TRBJ1-5 TRBV29-1 CSASVGPYQPQHF TGCAGCGCGTCGGTAGGTCCATATCAGCCCCAGCATTTT
many TRBD2 TRBJ2-7 TRBV6-1 CASSTSGAYYEQYF TGTGCCAGCAGTACTAGCGGGGCTTACTACGAGCAGTACTTC
many NA TRBJ2-3 TRBV5-1 CASSMFRDAYADTQYF TGTGCCAGCAGCATGTTCCGGGACGCCTACGCAGATACGCAGTATTTT
few NA TRBJ1-3 TRBV4-1 CASSQEAMGVGNTIYF TGCGCCAGCAGCCAAGAAGCAATGGGGGTTGGAAACACCATATATTTT
many TRBD2 TRBJ2-3 TRBV20-1 CSARLAGGPRDTQYF TGCAGTGCTAGACTAGCGGGGGGGCCACGAGATACGCAGTATTTT
many TRBD2 TRBJ2-1 TRBV4-2 CASSHTPGTSAYNEQFF TGTGCCAGCAGCCATACCCCCGGGACTAGCGCCTACAATGAGCAGTTCTTC
NA NA TRBJ2-6 TRBV11-1 CASSLVGASGANVLTF TGTGCCAGCAGCTTAGTCGGTGCCTCTGGGGCCAACGTCCTGACTTTC
many NA TRBJ1-4 TRBV20-1 CSADHRRNEKLFF TGCAGTGCTGATCATAGGCGTAATGAAAAACTGTTTTTT
NA NA TRBJ1-2 TRBV18 CASSPGSGTNYGYTF TGTGCCAGCTCACCAGGTTCAGGGACTAACTATGGCTACACCTTC
few TRBD1 TRBJ1-5 TRBV28 CASSLLKHGDRRIF TGTGCCAGCAGCCTGTTGAAACATGGGGACAGAAGAATTTTT
many NA TRBJ1-5 TRBV27 CASRRAANQPQHF TGTGCCAGCAGAAGGGCGGCCAATCAGCCCCAGCATTTT
many NA TRBJ2-5 TRBV6-1 CASTFGSFRETQYF TGTGCCAGCACTTTTGGGAGTTTTCGGGAGACCCAGTACTTC
many NA TRBJ1-1 TRBV2 CASLNDRNTEAFF TGTGCCAGCTTAAATGACCGGAACACTGAAGCTTTCTTT
NA TRBD2 TRBJ2-2 TRBV4-2 CASSQERGGNTGELFF TGTGCCAGCAGCCAAGAGCGGGGGGGGAACACCGGGGAGCTGTTTTTT
few TRBD1 TRBJ2-7 TRBV20-1 CSATPPRTGRDEQYF TGCAGTGCCACACCGCCGAGGACAGGGCGGGACGAGCAGTACTTC
few TRBD1 TRBJ2-5 TRBV5-1 CASTRDRGAGETQYF TGCGCCAGTACCCGGGACAGGGGCGCTGGGGAGACCCAGTACTTC
few NA TRBJ2-2 TRBV7-3 CASRPTQGVTGELFF TGTGCCAGCAGACCAACCCAGGGCGTAACCGGGGAGCTGTTTTTT
NA TRBD1 TRBJ2-2 TRBV29-1 CSVQSSGGPGELFF TGCAGCGTTCAATCCTCAGGGGGCCCCGGGGAGCTGTTTTTT
many TRBD2 TRBJ2-3 TRBV5-1 CASSLPRGLSTDTQYF TGCGCCAGCAGCTTGCCGCGGGGGTTGAGCACAGATACGCAGTATTTT
once TRBD1 TRBJ2-7 TRBV18 CASSPGAGGPQYDEYF TGTGCCAGCTCACCAGGGGCAGGGGGCCCCCAATACGATGAGTACTTC
few TRBD1 TRBJ1-6 TRBV20-1 CSARPSGQGWNSPLHF TGCAGTGCTAGACCGTCAGGACAGGGCTGGAATTCACCCCTCCACTTT
many NA TRBJ2-3 TRBV18 CASSDVPDTQYF TGTGCCAGCTCCGACGTTCCAGATACGCAGTATTTT
NA NA TRBJ2-7 TRBV5-1 CASSLEDGEQYF TGCGCCAGCAGCTTGGAAGACGGCGAGCAGTACTTC
many NA TRBJ2-7 TRBV28 CASSKNGWYGQGEQYF TGTGCCAGCAGTAAAAACGGGTGGTACGGGCAGGGCGAGCAGTACTTC
NA NA TRBJ1-1 TRBV20-1 CSARDPRAGSTEAFF TGCAGTGCTAGAGACCCTCGTGCAGGGAGCACTGAAGCTTTCTTT
few NA TRBJ1-6 TRBV7-3 CASSLGFSNSPLHF TGTGCCAGCAGCCTCGGGTTCAGTAATTCACCCCTCCACTTT
many NA TRBJ2-6 TRBV20-1 CSAAPMDSSSGANVLTF TGCAGTGCCGCCCCAATGGACAGTAGCTCTGGGGCCAACGTCCTGACTTTC
few TRBD2 TRBJ2-5 TRBV4-1 CASSQEGAGDQETQYF TGCGCCAGCAGCCAAGAAGGAGCGGGAGACCAAGAGACCCAGTACTTC
NA NA TRBJ2-7 TRBV4-1 CASSQDWSGASYEQYF TGCGCCAGCAGCCAAGATTGGTCAGGGGCGTCCTACGAGCAGTACTTC
NA TRBD1 TRBJ2-7 TRBV18 CASSRGTGGHSYEQYF TGTGCCAGCTCCCGCGGGACAGGGGGTCACTCCTACGAGCAGTACTTC
many TRBD1 TRBJ1-6 TRBV3-1 CASSSGQGNSPLHF TGTGCCAGCAGTTCGGGACAGGGAAATTCACCCCTCCACTTT
many NA TRBJ1-1 TRBV10-2 CASSEMSRRKGTEAFF TGCGCCAGCAGTGAAATGTCCCGCAGGAAGGGGACTGAAGCTTTCTTT
NA TRBD2 TRBJ2-2 TRBV2 CASSGVGELFF TGTGCCAGTAGCGGGGTCGGGGAGCTGTTTTTT
many TRBD1 TRBJ1-2 TRBV9 CASSGRDSYGYTF TGTGCCAGCAGCGGGCGGGACAGCTATGGCTACACCTTC
many NA TRBJ1-6 TRBV7-2 CASSLALTHSPLHF TGTGCCAGCAGCTTAGCGTTGACCCATTCACCCCTCCACTTT
NA NA TRBJ2-5 TRBV20-1 CSARGGGKETQYF TGCAGTGCTAGGGGAGGGGGCAAAGAGACCCAGTACTTC
many NA TRBJ2-7 TRBV7-8 CASSLAYRATSYEQYF TGTGCCAGCAGCTTAGCGTACAGGGCCACTTCCTACGAGCAGTACTTC
NA NA TRBJ2-2 TRBV5-1 CASSLDISNTGELFF TGCGCCAGCAGCCTGGACATATCGAACACCGGGGAGCTGTTTTTT
NA NA TRBJ2-2 TRBV18 CASSPVQGRTGELFF TGTGCCAGCTCACCGGTCCAGGGGAGGACCGGGGAGCTGTTTTTT
few NA TRBJ2-3 TRBV6-2/TRBV6-3 CASSYNGQGGGTDTQYF TGTGCCAGCAGTTACAACGGCCAGGGGGGCGGCACAGATACGCAGTATTTT
many TRBD1 TRBJ2-4 TRBV5-1 CASSSPGQRNIQYF TGCGCCAGCAGCTCCCCGGGACAGCGGAACATTCAGTACTTC
NA TRBD2 TRBJ2-1 TRBV24-1 CATSDPGTSGGYNEQFF TGTGCCACCAGTGACCCCGGGACTAGCGGGGGCTACAATGAGCAGTTCTTC